A single sample gave rise to the 9 T cell receptor beta chains below, sequenced in a study of T-cell reconstitution after alpha-beta-depleted transplantation in children. Unique molecular identifiers were used to barcode this TCRbeta library. MiXCR, applied by TCRdb to the PCR reads, yields one record per CDR3 protein. The sample shows around 440,000 distinct CDR3 sequences, around 15% of them seen only once. This specimen was PBMCs, mostly from graft donor cells, taken 360 days after TCRalphabeta/CD19-depleted stem cell transplant. These receptors were collected from a boy less than two years old who had a stem cell transplant for Wiskott-Aldrich syndrome, so the T cells may come from the graft donor.

This clonotype was observed a handful of times. This chain uses TRBV24-1 with TRBJ2-2, with 9 bases matching TRBD1. Germline V CDR1 and CDR2: KGHDR, SFDVKD. The V gene end was trimmed by 3 bases and the J gene end by 7 bases; junction bases not matched to a gene: 14. The CDR3 has 18 residues. The CDR3 region is CATSDLKAWDRDGGELFF. CDR3 DNA: TGTGCCACCAGTGATCTTAAGGCCTGGGACAGGGATGGCGGGGAGCTGTTTTTT.

This chain links TRBV24-1 with TRBJ2-1, with 13 bases matching TRBD2. CDR1 is KGHDR, CDR2 SFDVKD, per germline. CDR3 length equals 14 residues. V trimming: 9 bases; J trimming: 7 bases; junction bases outside the gene matches: 5. In nucleotides, the CDR3 is TGTGCCACCCAGACTAGCGGGGGGCGTAATGAGCAGTTCTTC. Its protein product is CATQTSGGRNEQFF.

This clonotype was counted a few times. The V and J genes are TRBV10-3 and TRBJ2-7; D remains unclear. V lost 5 bases to trimming and J lost 7 bases, with 9 bases between them. CDR3 length equals 11 residues. Germline V gives CDR1 ENHRY, CDR2 SYGVKD. CDR3 sequence reads: CAISRASEQYF. In nucleotides, the CDR3 is TGTGCCATCAGTCGGGCTAGTGAGCAGTACTTC.

The chain carries TRBV7-8 and TRBJ2-7; D is uncertain. The CDR3 is 14 amino acids. Trimming pared 0 bases from V and 1 base from J, leaving 7 bases between. Germline V gene lookup returns CDR1 SGHVS and CDR2 FQNEAQ. CDR3 coding DNA: TGTGCCAGCAGCTTAGCCCCTTTTTCCTACGAGCAGTACTTC. This translates into CASSLAPFSYEQYF.

The rearrangement links TRBV5-1 to TRBJ2-3; D is uncertain. CDR1 SGHRS and CDR2 YFSETQ come from the germline V gene. Deletions cut 2 bases from V and 2 bases from J, with 12 bases between. There are 15 residues in the CDR3. The CDR3 here is CASSLPSTNTDTQYF. In nucleotides, the CDR3 is TGCGCCAGCAGCTTACCTTCCACTAACACAGATACGCAGTATTTT.

The chain links TRBV20-1 to TRBJ2-3, with unresolved D. The V end was cut by 3 bases, the J end by 2 bases, with 9 bases between. Germline CDR1 is DFQATT and CDR2 is SNEGSKA (reference sequence). CDR3 length: 13 residues. This chain's CDR3 is CSARLAVTDTQYF. As DNA, the CDR3 is TGCAGTGCTAGGTTAGCAGTCACAGATACGCAGTATTTT.

The rearrangement links TRBV5-1 to TRBJ2-5, with no clear D. This CDR3 is built from 12 residues. V was clipped by 5 bases and J by 3 bases, with 8 bases between them. From germline, CDR1 is SGHRS and CDR2 YFSETQ. The CDR3 region has the DNA TGCGCCAGCAGTTTCACCAAAGAGACCCAGTACTTC. Amino acids: CASSFTKETQYF.

This clonotype was recorded a few times. DNA for the CDR3: TGTGCCACCAGCTGGGGACTAGCGGGCACAGATACGCAGTATTTT. Amino acid sequence: CATSWGLAGTDTQYF. This chain uses TRBV24-1 with TRBJ2-3, with 11 bases matching TRBD2. The ends lost 7 bases at V and 1 base at J; junction bases unmatched: 3. This CDR3 region has 15 residues. CDR1 and CDR2 from the germline V gene are KGHDR and SFDVKD.

This clonotype was recorded many times. This chain uses TRBV29-1 with TRBJ2-7; D is undetermined. Between the trimmed V and J ends, which lost 2 bases and 6 bases, there was a span of 5 bases. In germline, CDR1 is SQVTM, CDR2 ANQGSEA. The CDR3 has 10 residues. CDR3 in amino acids: CSVEPSEQYF. The DNA for the CDR3 is TGCAGCGTTGAACCGAGCGAGCAGTACTTC.